This T cell receptor (beta chain) was recorded in a study of cytomegalovirus exposure and HLA in healthy donors. Germline assignment: CDR1 WNHNN and CDR2 SYGVQD (reference sequence). The CDR3 is 14 residues long. Trimming cost V 5 bases and J 5 bases; bases outside gene matches: 7. A word on this clone: Antigen specificity is unknown.

General observations from the study: According to a later analysis, most TCR beta chains associated with CMV appeared HLA-restricted. Roughly even sequencing depth across donors was the assumption behind the presence/absence analyses. At a 0.05 false discovery rate, a later analysis found over 15,000 TCR beta sequences to be associated with HLA alleles. In a later analysis, productive TCRs from donors in an Asian-associated ancestry cluster reportedly carried fewer N-insertions than the cohort mean.

Researchers ran the PCR with 60 Vbeta and 13 Jbeta primers. The method was immunoSEQ multiplex PCR; TCRdb's version includes in-frame clones alone and lacks a portion of them. Altogether about 160,000 clones are present, around 88% being singletons, with the ten largest covering under 0.95%. Sequencing used PBMCs. The rearrangement links TRBV10-1 to TRBJ2-3; 7 bases fit TRBD1. The TCR originated in a woman in her twenties or thirties in good health and CMV-seronegative. The chain's CDR3 is CASSPQGVKDTQYF. For the CDR3, the DNA is TGCGCCAGCAGTCCCCAGGGGGTAAAAGATACGCAGTATTTT.